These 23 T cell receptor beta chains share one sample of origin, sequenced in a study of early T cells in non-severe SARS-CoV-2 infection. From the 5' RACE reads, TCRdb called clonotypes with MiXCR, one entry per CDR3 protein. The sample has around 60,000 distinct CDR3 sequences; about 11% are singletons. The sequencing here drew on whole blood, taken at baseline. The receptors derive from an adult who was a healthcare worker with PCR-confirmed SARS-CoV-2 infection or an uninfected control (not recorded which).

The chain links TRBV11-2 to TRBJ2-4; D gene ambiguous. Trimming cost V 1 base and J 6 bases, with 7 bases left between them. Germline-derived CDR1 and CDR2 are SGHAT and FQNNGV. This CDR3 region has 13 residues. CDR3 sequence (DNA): TGTGCCAGCAGCTTAGCCCAGAGAAACATTCAGTACTTC. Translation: CASSLAQRNIQYF.

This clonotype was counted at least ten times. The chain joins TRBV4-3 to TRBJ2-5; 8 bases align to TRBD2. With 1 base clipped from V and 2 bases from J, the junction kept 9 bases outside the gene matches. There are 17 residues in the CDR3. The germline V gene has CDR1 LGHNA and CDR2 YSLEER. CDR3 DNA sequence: TGCGCCAGCAGCCAAGTGTTCGGAGCGGGGGAACAAGAGACCCAGTACTTC. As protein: CASSQVFGAGEQETQYF.

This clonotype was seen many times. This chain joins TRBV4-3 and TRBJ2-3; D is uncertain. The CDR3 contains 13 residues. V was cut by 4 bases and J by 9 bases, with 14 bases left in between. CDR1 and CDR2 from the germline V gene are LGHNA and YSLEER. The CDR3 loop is CASSLSLDKTQYF. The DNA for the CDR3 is TGCGCCAGCAGCCTCTCACTGGATAAGACGCAGTATTTT.

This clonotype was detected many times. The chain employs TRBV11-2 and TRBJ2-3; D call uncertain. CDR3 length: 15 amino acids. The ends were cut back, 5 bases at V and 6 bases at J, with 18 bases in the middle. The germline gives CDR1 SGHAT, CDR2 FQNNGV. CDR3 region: CASSRRADPRDTQYF. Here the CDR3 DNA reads TGTGCCAGCAGCCGCAGAGCAGACCCGAGGGATACGCAGTATTTT.

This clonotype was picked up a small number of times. The CDR3 DNA reads TGTGCCTGGAGTCCGGACAATGACAATGAGCAGTTCTTC. Translation: CAWSPDNDNEQFF. The genes are TRBV30 and TRBJ2-1, with a weak D call TRBD1 (5 bases). From germline, CDR1 is GTSNPN and CDR2 SVGIG (reference sequence). This CDR3 is 13 amino acids long. Trimming took 2 bases from V and 5 from J, leaving 10 bases between them.

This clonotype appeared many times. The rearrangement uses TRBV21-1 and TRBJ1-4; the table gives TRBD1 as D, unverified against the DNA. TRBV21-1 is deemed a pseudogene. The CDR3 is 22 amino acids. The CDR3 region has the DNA TGTGCCAGCAGCCTAGGGGATAACCCAGTAGGGGGGACCACGGCAACTAATGAAAAACTGTTTTTT. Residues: CASSLGDNPVGGTTATNEKLFF.

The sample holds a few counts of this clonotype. The CDR3 here is CASSGNEKLFF. CDR3 coding DNA: TGTGCCAGCTCAGGGAATGAAAAACTGTTTTTT. V gene TRBV18 combines with J gene TRBJ1-4, with D unclear. Trimming left V 5 bases short and J 5 bases short, with 3 bases between. The CDR3 has 11 amino acids. CDR1 and CDR2 from the germline V gene are KGHSH and LQKENI.

CDR3: CASSQGAVGELFF. As DNA, the CDR3 is TGTGCCAGCAGCCAGGGTGCGGTCGGGGAGCTGTTTTTT. The chain employs TRBV27 and TRBJ2-2, with a weak D call TRBD1 (5 bases). The V and J ends lost 6 bases and 7 bases respectively, with 12 bases between them. Germline values: CDR1 MNHEY, CDR2 SMNVEV (reference sequence). The CDR3 spans 13 residues.

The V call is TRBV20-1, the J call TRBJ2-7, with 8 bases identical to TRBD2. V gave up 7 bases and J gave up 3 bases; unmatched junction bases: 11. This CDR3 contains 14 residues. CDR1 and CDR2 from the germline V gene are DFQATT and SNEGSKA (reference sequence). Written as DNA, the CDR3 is TGCAGTGTCCCTGCCACAAGCGGGGGCTACGAGCAGTACTTC. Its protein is CSVPATSGGYEQYF.

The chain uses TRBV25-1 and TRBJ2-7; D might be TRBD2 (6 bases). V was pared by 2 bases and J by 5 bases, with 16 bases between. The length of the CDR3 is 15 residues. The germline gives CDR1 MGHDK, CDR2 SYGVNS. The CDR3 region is CASSEARRGFNEQYF. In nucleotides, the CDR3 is TGTGCCAGCAGTGAAGCGAGGAGGGGATTCAACGAGCAGTACTTC.

DNA for the CDR3: TGCGCCAGCAGCCAAGATAGTGTGGGCACAGATACGCAGTATTTT. Its protein product is CASSQDSVGTDTQYF. This sequence joins TRBV4-3 and TRBJ2-3; D gene uncertain. The CDR3 contains 15 residues. Per germline, CDR1 LGHNA and CDR2 YSLEER. Trimming cost V 0 bases and J 1 base, with 8 bases left between them.

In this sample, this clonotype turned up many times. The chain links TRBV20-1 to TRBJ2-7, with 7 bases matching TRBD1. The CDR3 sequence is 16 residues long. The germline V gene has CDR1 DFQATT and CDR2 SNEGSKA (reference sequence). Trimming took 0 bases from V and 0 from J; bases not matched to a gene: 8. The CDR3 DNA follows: TGCAGTGCTAGAGATCCAGGGGGACCGAGCTCCTACGAGCAGTACTTC. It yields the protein CSARDPGGPSSYEQYF.

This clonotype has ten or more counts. DNA of the CDR3: TGTGCCAGCAGCTCCGGGCGGGTGACTCAGTACTTC. This translates into CASSSGRVTQYF. The chain uses TRBV7-2 and TRBJ2-7; possible D gene TRBD2, 5 bases. V dropped 4 bases and J dropped 10 bases, with 14 bases sitting between them. CDR1 SGHTA and CDR2 FQGNSA come from the germline V gene. This CDR3 has 12 amino acids.

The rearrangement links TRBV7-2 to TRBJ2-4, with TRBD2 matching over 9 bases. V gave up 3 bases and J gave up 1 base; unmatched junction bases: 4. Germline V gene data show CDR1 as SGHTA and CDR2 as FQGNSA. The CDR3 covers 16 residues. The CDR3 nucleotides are TGTGCCAGCAGCTTTGGCGGGGGGGTGGCCAAAAACATTCAGTACTTC. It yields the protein CASSFGGGVAKNIQYF.

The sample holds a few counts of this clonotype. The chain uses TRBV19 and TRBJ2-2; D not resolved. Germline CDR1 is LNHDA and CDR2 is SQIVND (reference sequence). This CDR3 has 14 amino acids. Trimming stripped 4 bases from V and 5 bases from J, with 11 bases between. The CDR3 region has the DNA TGTGCCAGTAGTAGCCCAGGAGCAACCGGGGAGCTGTTTTTT. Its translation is CASSSPGATGELFF.

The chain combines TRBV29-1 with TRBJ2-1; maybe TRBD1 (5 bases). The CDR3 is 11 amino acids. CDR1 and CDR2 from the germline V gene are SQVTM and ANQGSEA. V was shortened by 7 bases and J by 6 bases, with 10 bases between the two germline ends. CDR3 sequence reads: CSGRQTNEQFF. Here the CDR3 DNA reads TGCAGCGGAAGACAGACCAATGAGCAGTTCTTC.

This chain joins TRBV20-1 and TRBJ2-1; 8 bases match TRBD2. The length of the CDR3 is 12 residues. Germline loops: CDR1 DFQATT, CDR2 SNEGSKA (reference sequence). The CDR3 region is CSAGGANNEQFF. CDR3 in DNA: TGCAGCGCCGGGGGGGCAAACAATGAGCAGTTCTTC.

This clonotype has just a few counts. CDR3 DNA: TGTGCCAGCAGTTTCTATGGAGATACGCAGTATTTT. Translating gives CASSFYGDTQYF. The rearrangement joins TRBV12-3 or TRBV12-4 to TRBJ2-3; D gene uncertain. The V end was cut by 3 bases, the J end by 5 bases, with 6 bases between. CDR3 size: 12 residues.

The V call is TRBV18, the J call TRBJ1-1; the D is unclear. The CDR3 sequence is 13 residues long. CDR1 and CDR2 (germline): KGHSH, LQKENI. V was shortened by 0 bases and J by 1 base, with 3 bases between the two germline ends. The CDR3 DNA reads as TGTGCCAGCTCACCACCCGAGAACACTGAAGCTTTCTTT. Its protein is CASSPPENTEAFF.

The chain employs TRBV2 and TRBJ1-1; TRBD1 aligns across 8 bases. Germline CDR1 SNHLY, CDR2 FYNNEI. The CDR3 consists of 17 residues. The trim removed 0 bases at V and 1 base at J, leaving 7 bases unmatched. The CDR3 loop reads CASSEARDRPANTEAFF. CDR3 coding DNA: TGTGCCAGCAGTGAAGCTAGGGACAGGCCAGCGAACACTGAAGCTTTCTTT.

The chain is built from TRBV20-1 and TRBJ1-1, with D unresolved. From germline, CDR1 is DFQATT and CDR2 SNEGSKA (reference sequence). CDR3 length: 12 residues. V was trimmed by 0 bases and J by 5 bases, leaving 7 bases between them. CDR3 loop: CSARDRETEAFF. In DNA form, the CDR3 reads TGCAGTGCTAGAGATAGGGAGACTGAAGCTTTCTTT.

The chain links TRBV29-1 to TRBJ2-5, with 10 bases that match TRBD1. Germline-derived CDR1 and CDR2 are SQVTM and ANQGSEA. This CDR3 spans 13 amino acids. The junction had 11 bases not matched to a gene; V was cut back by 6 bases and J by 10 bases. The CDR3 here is CSVTTGGKGVQYF. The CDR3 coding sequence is TGCAGCGTGACGACAGGGGGCAAGGGGGTCCAGTACTTC.

As DNA, the CDR3 is TGCAGTGCTGAAACAGGGGCAGGATCCTACGAGCAGTACTTC. Its translation: CSAETGAGSYEQYF. The chain uses TRBV20-1 and TRBJ2-7, with 7 bases matching TRBD1. V shed 5 bases and J 1 base; nucleotides not matched to a gene: 8. The length of the CDR3 is 14 residues. Germline V gene lookup returns CDR1 DFQATT and CDR2 SNEGSKA (reference sequence).